The 31 T cell receptor beta chains listed next were all sequenced from one sample in a study of preoperative IRX-2 immunotherapy in early breast cancer. Noted treatment: preoperative locoregional IRX-2 cytokine immunotherapy. This table comes from immunoSEQ multiplex PCR, and its TCRdb copy is limited to in-frame clones, with some not included. The sample records 5,000 to 7,000 clones, roughly two thirds being singletons. The sample in question was tumor tissue, obtained before IRX-2 immunotherapy. The receptors derive from a human donor with breast cancer.

In this sample, this clone turned up a few times. The genes are TRBV7-6 and TRBJ1-4; TRBD1 agrees at 9 bases. The CDR3 runs to 14 residues. Trimming took 5 bases from V and 5 from J; bases not matched to a gene: 3. The germline CDR1 and CDR2 sequences are SGHVS and FNYEAQ. CDR3 residues: CASSQTGGNEKLFF. In nucleotides, the CDR3 is TGTGCCAGCAGCCAGACAGGGGGGAATGAAAAACTGTTTTTT. The whole variable domain, remainder taken from reference TRBV7-6 and TRBJ1-4, is GAGVSQSPRYKVTKRGQDVALRCDPISGHVSLYWYRQALGQGPEFLTYFNYEAQQDKSGLPNDRFSAERPEGSISTLTIQRTEQRDSAMYRCASSQTGGNEKLFFGSGTQLSVL.

V usage is TRBV7-6 and J usage is TRBJ1-2; possibly TRBD1 for D (5 bases). Germline-derived CDR1 and CDR2 are SGHVS and FNYEAQ. The CDR3 consists of 15 residues. With 1 base removed from V and 6 bases from J, the gap between germline ends came to 15 bases. The CDR3 sequence is CASSLDPRQGHGYTF. The CDR3 coding sequence is TGTGCCAGCAGCTTAGATCCGCGGCAGGGACATGGCTACACCTTC.

The chain links TRBV28 to TRBJ1-3; 7 positions agree with TRBD1. V shed 8 bases and J 0 bases; nucleotides not matched to a gene: 10. The CDR3 has 16 residues. Germline V gene sequence: CDR1 MDHEN, CDR2 SYDVKM. The CDR3 loop is CASFTGALFSGNTIYF. CDR3 coding DNA: TGTGCCAGCTTTACAGGGGCCCTTTTCTCTGGAAACACCATATATTTT.

This rearrangement joins TRBV6-1 to TRBJ2-3, with D unresolved. V dropped 1 base and J dropped 2 bases, with 7 bases sitting between them. The CDR3 covers 14 residues. The germline V gene encodes CDR1 MNHNS and CDR2 SASEGT. The CDR3 DNA is TGTGCCAGCAGTGAAGGTGTCCCCACAGATACGCAGTATTTT. As protein: CASSEGVPTDTQYF.

With respect to this clone: Within the sample, other DNA sequences also encode this same CDR3. The chain has TRBV28 and TRBJ2-2; possibly TRBD2 for D (5 bases). V lost 7 bases, J lost 0 bases, and 12 bases lay in between. CDR3 length: 15 amino acids. The germline V gene encodes CDR1 MDHEN and CDR2 SYDVKM. The CDR3 nucleotides read TGTGCCAGCAACCCGGGAACCCCGAACACCGGGGAGCTGTTTTTT. Protein: CASNPGTPNTGELFF. Drawing the rest from reference TRBV28 and TRBJ2-2, the complete variable domain is DVKVTQSSRYLVKRTGEKVFLECVQDMDHENMFWYRQDPGLGLRLIYFSYDVKMKEKGDIPEGYSVSREKKERFSLILESASTNQTSMYLCASNPGTPNTGELFFGEGSRLTVL.

The chain links TRBV5-1 to TRBJ2-7; 13 bases match TRBD2. This CDR3 region has 17 residues. The trim removed 2 bases at V and 5 bases at J, leaving 10 bases unmatched. Germline CDR1 is SGHRS and CDR2 is YFSETQ. The CDR3, as DNA: TGCGCCAGCAGCTTAGGACTAGCGGGAGATCAGAGCCACGAGCAGTACTTC. Its translation: CASSLGLAGDQSHEQYF.

This chain connects TRBV5-1 to TRBJ1-2; D is possibly TRBD1 (6 bases). V was shortened by 0 bases and J by 1 base, with 10 bases between the two germline ends. CDR3 length: 15 residues. Germline CDR1 is SGHRS and CDR2 is YFSETQ. The CDR3 spells CASSLGTVNNYGYTF. DNA of the CDR3: TGCGCCAGCAGCTTGGGGACAGTCAATAACTATGGCTACACCTTC.

The chain carries TRBV15 and TRBJ2-1, with a possible D match to TRBD2 (6 bases). The germline gives CDR1 LNHNV, CDR2 YYDKDF (reference sequence). The V end was cut by 0 bases, the J end by 5 bases, with 8 bases between. The CDR3 totals 14 residues. The CDR3 DNA follows: TGTGCCACCAGCAGAGATTTAGCGGACAATGAGCAGTTCTTC. This translates into CATSRDLADNEQFF.

This clone was seen once. Within the sample, other DNA sequences also encode this same CDR3. V usage is TRBV28 and J usage is TRBJ2-2; D unresolved. Looked up from germline, CDR1 is MDHEN and CDR2 is SYDVKM. V gave up 6 bases and J gave up 2 bases, with 13 bases separating them. This CDR3 is built from 15 residues. This CDR3 is CASSPGTPNTGELFF. CDR3 sequence (DNA): TGTGCCAGCAGCCCCGGTACCCCTAACACCGGGGAGCTGTTTTTT.

The rearrangement uses TRBV11-3 and TRBJ2-1, with TRBD2 matching 14 bases. Germline V lookup: CDR1 SGHNT, CDR2 YENEEA. V lost 5 bases to trimming and J lost 9 bases; unmatched junction nucleotides: 6. The CDR3 has 15 amino acids. This CDR3 is CASSLGLAGGSEQFF. The DNA for the CDR3 is TGTGCCAGCAGCCTTGGACTAGCGGGAGGTAGTGAGCAGTTCTTC.

By share of the sample, this clone is large. V usage is TRBV11-3 and J usage is TRBJ2-7, with a possible D match to TRBD2 (6 bases). The CDR3 runs to 14 residues. V was pared by 5 bases and J by 5 bases, with 16 bases between. Per germline, CDR1 SGHNT and CDR2 YENEEA. The CDR3 here is CASSQAGGRDEQYF. The CDR3 region has the DNA TGTGCCAGCAGCCAAGCGGGCGGCAGGGACGAGCAGTACTTC. Full variable domain (missing parts from reference TRBV11-3 and TRBJ2-7): EAGVVQSPRYKIIEKKQPVAFWCNPISGHNTLYWYLQNLGQGPELLIRYENEEAVDDSQLPKDRFSAERLKGVDSTLKIQPAELGDSAVYLCASSQAGGRDEQYFGPGTRLTVT.

The chain uses TRBV28 and TRBJ1-5; D uncertain. The length of the CDR3 is 12 residues. V shed 6 bases and J shed 6 bases, with 9 bases lying between them. Germline V gene data show CDR1 as MDHEN and CDR2 as SYDVKM. The DNA of the CDR3 is TGTGCCAGCAGCTCTAGGGCTCAGCCCCAGCATTTT. Amino acids: CASSSRAQPQHF.

Sample share makes this clone medium-sized. This sequence joins TRBV19 and TRBJ2-1; D ambiguous. The V and J ends lost 5 bases and 7 bases respectively, with 9 bases between them. The CDR3 sequence is 12 residues long. From germline, CDR1 is LNHDA and CDR2 SQIVND (reference sequence). CDR3: CASSLGRNEQFF. In nucleotides, the CDR3 is TGTGCCAGTAGTCTAGGCAGGAATGAGCAGTTCTTC.

The chain employs TRBV6-8 and TRBJ2-7; unclear D gene. Germline CDR1 and CDR2: MNHGY and SAAAGT. V lost 0 bases, J lost 0 bases, and 18 bases lay in between. This CDR3 contains 18 residues. CDR3 DNA: TGTGCCAGCAGTTACTCCCTCGGGTCAGCTAAGAGCTCCTACGAGCAGTACTTC. The encoded protein is CASSYSLGSAKSSYEQYF.

The chain couples TRBV10-2 to TRBJ1-2; a possible D gene is TRBD1 (5 bases). V was pared by 2 bases and J by 4 bases, with 14 bases between. Germline V CDR1 and CDR2: WSHSY, SAAADI. The CDR3 totals 15 residues. The CDR3: CASSEVSGTLYGYTF. The CDR3 DNA reads TGCGCCAGCAGTGAGGTATCAGGGACGCTCTATGGCTACACCTTC.

The CDR3 sequence is CASKGRPQGSYEQYF. The CDR3 region has the DNA TGTGCCAGTAAAGGTCGTCCCCAGGGGTCGTACGAGCAGTACTTC. The V gene is TRBV19, the J gene TRBJ2-7, with D possibly matching TRBD1 (6 bases). Deletions cut 7 bases from V and 4 bases from J, with 20 bases between. CDR1 LNHDA and CDR2 SQIVND come from the germline V gene (reference sequence). The CDR3 has 15 residues.

This chain uses TRBV7-1 with TRBJ1-2, with D perhaps matching TRBD1 (6 bases). TRBV7-1 counts as an open reading frame of uncertain function. The CDR3 is made up of 13 amino acids. Between the trimmed V and J ends, which lost 4 bases and 6 bases, there was a span of 12 bases. CDR3 in DNA: TGTGCCAGCAGCTTAAACAGGGCGGATGGCTACACCTTC. This gives the protein CASSLNRADGYTF.

This clone was seen a handful of times. The J gene is TRBJ1-2, the V gene TRBV28, with 9 positions matching TRBD1. Unmatched junction bases numbered 6, after V lost 9 bases and J lost 4 bases. The CDR3 sequence is 13 residues long. Germline V gene data show CDR1 as MDHEN and CDR2 as SYDVKM. The CDR3 DNA follows: TGTGCCAGTTTTACAGGGGGCGGCTATGGCTACACCTTC. Residues: CASFTGGGYGYTF.

V is TRBV19 and J is TRBJ2-7, with 7 bases lining up with TRBD2. CDR3 length: 13 residues. Germline V gene lookup returns CDR1 LNHDA and CDR2 SQIVND (reference sequence). J gave up 3 bases and V 10 bases, and 9 bases lay outside the gene matches. CDR3 nucleotides: TGTGCCACTCGGCGGGGGAGGGACTACGAGCAGTACTTC. This sequence encodes CATRRGRDYEQYF.

The chain joins TRBV19 to TRBJ2-2; the D gene is possibly TRBD1 (5 bases). CDR1 and CDR2 (germline): LNHDA, SQIVND (reference sequence). The CDR3 is 15 amino acids. V was trimmed by 2 bases and J by 1 base, leaving 8 bases between them. CDR3 bases: TGTGCCAGTAGTATACCCAGGGTGAACACCGGGGAGCTGTTTTTT. Encoded protein: CASSIPRVNTGELFF.

The rearrangement joins TRBV6-8 to TRBJ1-1; D remains unclear. This CDR3 contains 12 residues. V lost 5 bases and J 12 bases, leaving 16 bases between the germline ends. Germline V gives CDR1 MNHGY, CDR2 SAAAGT. The CDR3 loop reads CASSGLLQTTFF. The CDR3 DNA is TGTGCCAGCAGTGGACTTCTACAGACAACTTTCTTT.

There are a few counts of this clone. V is TRBV11-3 and J is TRBJ2-7; weak D call: TRBD1 (6 bases). Trimming left V 5 bases short and J 4 bases short, with 18 bases between. CDR3 length equals 15 residues. The germline V gene has CDR1 SGHNT and CDR2 YENEEA. The CDR3 spells CASSPYYLGQYEQYF. The CDR3 DNA sequence: TGTGCCAGCAGCCCCTATTATCTAGGACAGTACGAGCAGTACTTC.

The chain joins TRBV23-1 to TRBJ1-5; maybe TRBD1 (5 bases). TRBV23-1 is filed as an ORF, its function uncertain. The CDR3 extends over 16 amino acids. Trimming shortened V by 6 bases and J by 7 bases, and 22 bases separated the two germline ends. CDR3: CASSLTPRQSGQPQHF. The CDR3 DNA sequence: TGCGCCAGCAGCCTCACACCTAGACAGTCCGGACAGCCCCAGCATTTT.

The gene calls are TRBV18 and TRBJ1-1; D is uncertain. Trimming left V 4 bases short and J 1 base short, with 7 bases between. Germline V CDR1 and CDR2: KGHSH, LQKENI. This CDR3 has 13 residues. CDR3: CASSLTENTEAFF. DNA of the CDR3: TGTGCCAGCTCACTCACAGAGAACACTGAAGCTTTCTTT.

The chain combines TRBV6-8 with TRBJ2-7; the match to TRBD2 covers 7 bases. Germline lookup yields CDR1 MNHGY and CDR2 SAAAGT. J gave up 3 bases and V 7 bases, and 3 bases lay outside the gene matches. This CDR3 region has 12 residues. CDR3 nucleotides: TGTGCCAGCATAGGCGGGAGCTACGAGCAGTACTTC. Its protein product is CASIGGSYEQYF.

This clone turned up a few times. The rearrangement links TRBV11-3 to TRBJ1-2, with TRBD1 identical over 11 bases. Germline V gives CDR1 SGHNT, CDR2 YENEEA. CDR3 length: 15 amino acids. V lost 5 bases and J lost 7; bases outside the gene matches: 9. CDR3 coding DNA: TGTGCCAGCAGCAGACGGACAGGGGGCGCGGGTGGCTACACCTTC. Translation gives CASSRRTGGAGGYTF.

This clone turned up a few times. The rearrangement joins TRBV6-8 to TRBJ2-7; TRBD2 aligns across 7 bases. Germline trimming cut 2 bases from V and 0 bases from J; bases unmatched to any gene: 4. The CDR3 runs to 15 residues. CDR1 and CDR2 from the germline V gene are MNHGY and SAAAGT. The DNA of the CDR3 is TGTGCCAGCAGTTACCAAGCGGGGAACTCCTACGAGCAGTACTTC. Translation: CASSYQAGNSYEQYF.

The chain joins TRBV6-8 to TRBJ2-5; 11 bases match TRBD2. CDR1 and CDR2 (germline): MNHGY, SAAAGT. The V segment lost 2 bases and the J segment 4 bases; nucleotides outside the gene matches: 6. This CDR3 has 16 amino acids. The CDR3 DNA follows: TGTGCCAGCAGTTACCCCGGGACTAGCGGCAGAGAGACCCAGTACTTC. It is translated as CASSYPGTSGRETQYF.

The J gene is TRBJ2-1, the V gene TRBV6-8; a possible D gene is TRBD1 (6 bases). V lost 2 bases and J lost 4, with 6 bases in between. The CDR3 has 13 amino acids. Germline assignment: CDR1 MNHGY and CDR2 SAAAGT. CDR3 nucleotide sequence: TGTGCCAGCAGTTACGACAGGTACAATGAGCAGTTCTTC. Protein sequence: CASSYDRYNEQFF.

Here the CDR3 DNA reads TGTGCCAGCTCCCGGGAGCTCGACACCGGGGAGCTGTTTTTT. Its protein is CASSRELDTGELFF. The chain has TRBV6-8 and TRBJ2-2; TRBD2 is a possible D gene (6 bases). Germline V gene lookup returns CDR1 MNHGY and CDR2 SAAAGT. This CDR3 contains 14 residues. Trimming removed 8 bases from V and 3 bases from J, with 13 bases in between.

J is TRBJ2-5 and V is TRBV6-8; a possible D gene is TRBD2 (5 bases). Trimming stripped 10 bases from V and 2 bases from J, with 14 bases between. From germline, CDR1 is MNHGY and CDR2 SAAAGT. This CDR3 is 13 amino acids long. The CDR3 spells CATRRGPQETQYF. The DNA of the CDR3 is TGTGCCACCCGAAGAGGGCCTCAAGAGACCCAGTACTTC.